This T cell receptor (beta chain) was profiled in a study of vaccination effects on CD4 cells after COVID-19. The CDR3 runs 15 residues. Trimming removed 4 bases at V and 7 bases at J, with 17 bases between. Germline-derived CDR1 and CDR2 are SGDLS and YYNGEE. Profiling relied on immunoSEQ multiplex PCR, and the TCRdb table lists in-frame clones only, not all of them. The sample holds roughly 63,000 clones, roughly 80% seen once. CD4+ T cells specific for antigen were expanded with viral peptide pools by the ViraFEST assay before sequencing. Subsequent to less than eleven days of culture, CD4+ T cells were isolated. No vaccinee had earlier SARS-CoV-2 infection, and nucleocapsid antibodies were negative. Only a few counts were recorded for this clone. What it binds is unknown.

The chain joins TRBV9 to TRBJ2-2; the D gene is possibly TRBD1 (7 bases). The sequencing here drew on CD4+ T cells from PBMCs cultured with HCoV-OC43 spike peptides, taken before COVID-19 vaccination. Subset indicated: HCoV-OC43 spike overlapping peptide pool stimulation. The receptor's source is a human donor who received a COVID-19 vaccine. DNA of the CDR3: TGTGCCAGCAGCTCTAGGGGGGACAGATTCGGGGAGCTGTTTTTT. Encoded protein: CASSSRGDRFGELFF.